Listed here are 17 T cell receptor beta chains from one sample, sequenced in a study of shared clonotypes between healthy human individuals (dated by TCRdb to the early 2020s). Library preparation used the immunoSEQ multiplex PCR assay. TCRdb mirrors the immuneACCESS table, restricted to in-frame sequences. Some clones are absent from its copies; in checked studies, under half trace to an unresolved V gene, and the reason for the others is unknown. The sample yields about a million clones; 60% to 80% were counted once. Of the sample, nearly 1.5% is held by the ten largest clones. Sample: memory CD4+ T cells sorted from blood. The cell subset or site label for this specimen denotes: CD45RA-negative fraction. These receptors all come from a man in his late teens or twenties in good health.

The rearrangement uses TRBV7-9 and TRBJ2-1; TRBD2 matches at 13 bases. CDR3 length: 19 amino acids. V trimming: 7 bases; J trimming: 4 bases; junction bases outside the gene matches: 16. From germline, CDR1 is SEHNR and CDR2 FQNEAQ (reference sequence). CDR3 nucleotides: TGTGCCAGCACCCACGGGACTAGCGGGAACCCCCGTGATTACAATGAGCAGTTCTTC. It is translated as CASTHGTSGNPRDYNEQFF.

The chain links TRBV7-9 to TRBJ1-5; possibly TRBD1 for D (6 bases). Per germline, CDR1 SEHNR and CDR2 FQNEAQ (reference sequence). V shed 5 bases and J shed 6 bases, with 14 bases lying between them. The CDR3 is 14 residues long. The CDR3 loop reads CASSPGTGTQPQHF. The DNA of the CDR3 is TGTGCCAGCAGCCCCGGTACAGGGACTCAGCCCCAGCATTTT.

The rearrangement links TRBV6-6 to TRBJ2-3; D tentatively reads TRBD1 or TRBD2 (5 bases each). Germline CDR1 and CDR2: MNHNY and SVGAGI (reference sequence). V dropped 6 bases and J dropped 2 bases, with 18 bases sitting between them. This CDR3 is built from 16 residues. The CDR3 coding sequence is TGTGCCAGCAGCTCCACTGGGGGATACAACACAGATACGCAGTATTTT. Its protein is CASSSTGGYNTDTQYF.

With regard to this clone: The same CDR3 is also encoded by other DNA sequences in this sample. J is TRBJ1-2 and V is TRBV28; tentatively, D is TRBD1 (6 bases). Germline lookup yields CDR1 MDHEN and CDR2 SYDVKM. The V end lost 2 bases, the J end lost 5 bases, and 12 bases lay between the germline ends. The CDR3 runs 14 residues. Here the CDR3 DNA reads TGTGCCAGCAGTTTAACGGGGGGCGCTTATGGCTACACCTTC. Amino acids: CASSLTGGAYGYTF.

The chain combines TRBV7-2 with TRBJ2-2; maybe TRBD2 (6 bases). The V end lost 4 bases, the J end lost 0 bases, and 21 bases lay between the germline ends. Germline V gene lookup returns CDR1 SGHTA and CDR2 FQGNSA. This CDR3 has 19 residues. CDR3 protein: CASSSLFRGGGPNTGELFF. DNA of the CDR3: TGTGCCAGCAGCTCACTCTTCCGGGGCGGAGGGCCGAACACCGGGGAGCTGTTTTTT.

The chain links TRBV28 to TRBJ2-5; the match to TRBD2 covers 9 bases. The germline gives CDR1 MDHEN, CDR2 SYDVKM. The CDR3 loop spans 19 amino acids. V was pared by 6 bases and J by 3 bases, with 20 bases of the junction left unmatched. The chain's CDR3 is CASSRSLAAGGSNKETQYF. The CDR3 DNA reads TGTGCCAGCAGCCGTTCGTTGGCAGCGGGGGGATCCAATAAAGAGACCCAGTACTTC.

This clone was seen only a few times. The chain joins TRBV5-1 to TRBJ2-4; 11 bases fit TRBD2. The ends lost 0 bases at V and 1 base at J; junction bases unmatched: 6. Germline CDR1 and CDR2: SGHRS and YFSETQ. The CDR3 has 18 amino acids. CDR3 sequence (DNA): TGCGCCAGCAGCTTGGAGCTAGCGGGAGGTCGGGCCAAAAACATTCAGTACTTC. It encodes CASSLELAGGRAKNIQYF.

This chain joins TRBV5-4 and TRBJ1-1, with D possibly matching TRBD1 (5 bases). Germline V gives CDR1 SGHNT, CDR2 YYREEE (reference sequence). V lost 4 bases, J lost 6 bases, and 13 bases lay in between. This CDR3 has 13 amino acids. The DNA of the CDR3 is TGTGCCAGCAGCCGTGGGGGGACTTCTGAAGCTTTCTTT. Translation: CASSRGGTSEAFF.

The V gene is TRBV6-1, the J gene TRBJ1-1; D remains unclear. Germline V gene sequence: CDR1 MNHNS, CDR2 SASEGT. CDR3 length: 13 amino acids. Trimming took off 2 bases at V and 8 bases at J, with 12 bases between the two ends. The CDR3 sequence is CASSEWSPEEAFF. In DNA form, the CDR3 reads TGTGCCAGCAGTGAATGGTCGCCCGAGGAAGCTTTCTTT.

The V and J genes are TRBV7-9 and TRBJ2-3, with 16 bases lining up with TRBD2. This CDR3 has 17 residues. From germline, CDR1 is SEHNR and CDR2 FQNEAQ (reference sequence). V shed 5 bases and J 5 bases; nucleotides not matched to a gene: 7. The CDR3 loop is CASSPGTSGGGRDTQYF. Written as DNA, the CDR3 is TGTGCCAGCAGCCCCGGGACTAGCGGGGGGGGTAGAGATACGCAGTATTTT.

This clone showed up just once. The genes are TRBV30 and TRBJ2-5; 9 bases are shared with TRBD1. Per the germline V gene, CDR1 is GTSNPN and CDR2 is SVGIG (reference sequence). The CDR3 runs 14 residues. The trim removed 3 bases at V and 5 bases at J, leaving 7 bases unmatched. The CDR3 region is CAWRPQGAGETQYF. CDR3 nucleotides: TGTGCCTGGAGACCACAGGGGGCCGGGGAGACCCAGTACTTC.

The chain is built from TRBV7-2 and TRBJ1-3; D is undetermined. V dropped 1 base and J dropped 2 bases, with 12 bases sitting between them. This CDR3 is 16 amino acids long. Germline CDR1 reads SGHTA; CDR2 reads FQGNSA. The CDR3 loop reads CASSLEQVTTGNTIYF. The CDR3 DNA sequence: TGTGCCAGCAGCTTAGAGCAAGTCACAACTGGAAACACCATATATTTT.

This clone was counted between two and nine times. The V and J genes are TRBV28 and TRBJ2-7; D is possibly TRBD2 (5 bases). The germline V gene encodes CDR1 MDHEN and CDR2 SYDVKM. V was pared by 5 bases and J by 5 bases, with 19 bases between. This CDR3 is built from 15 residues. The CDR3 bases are TGTGCCAGCAGTCCTCCGGGGATAGGCACCCACGAGCAGTACTTC. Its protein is CASSPPGIGTHEQYF.

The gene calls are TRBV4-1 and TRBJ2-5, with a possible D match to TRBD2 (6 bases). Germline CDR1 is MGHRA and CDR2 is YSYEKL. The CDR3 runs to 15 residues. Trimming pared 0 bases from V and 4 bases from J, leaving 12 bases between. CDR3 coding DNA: TGCGCCAGCAGCCAAGATGGGACTGGTGTAGAGACCCAGTACTTC. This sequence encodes CASSQDGTGVETQYF.

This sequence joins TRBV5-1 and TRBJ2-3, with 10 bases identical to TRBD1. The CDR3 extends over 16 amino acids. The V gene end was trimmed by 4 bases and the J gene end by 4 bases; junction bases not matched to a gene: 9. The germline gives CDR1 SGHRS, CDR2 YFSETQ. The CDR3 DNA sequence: TGCGCCAGCAGCATACAACCCGGGACAGGGGCAGATACGCAGTATTTT. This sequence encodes CASSIQPGTGADTQYF.

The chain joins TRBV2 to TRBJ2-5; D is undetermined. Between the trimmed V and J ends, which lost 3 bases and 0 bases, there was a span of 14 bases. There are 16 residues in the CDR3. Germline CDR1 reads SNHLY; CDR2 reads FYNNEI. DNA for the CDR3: TGTGCCAGCAGTGATGTACTTGCTTCGTACCAAGAGACCCAGTACTTC. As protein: CASSDVLASYQETQYF.

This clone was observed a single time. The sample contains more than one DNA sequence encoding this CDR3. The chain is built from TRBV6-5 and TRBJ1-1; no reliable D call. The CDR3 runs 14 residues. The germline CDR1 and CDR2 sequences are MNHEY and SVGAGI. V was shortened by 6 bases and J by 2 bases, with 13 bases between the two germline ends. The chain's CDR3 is CASRTGGENTEAFF. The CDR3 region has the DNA TGTGCCAGCAGGACGGGTGGAGAAAACACTGAAGCTTTCTTT.